These 24 T cell receptor beta chains were sequenced from one sample in a study of identical twins (dated by TCRdb to 2016 to 2017). Libraries were prepared through 5' RACE. Sequenced on an Illumina HiSeq 2000. TCRdb reprocessed the public reads (quality trimming at Q25 with fastp, clone calling with MiXCR) and kept in-frame beta chains. Rows merge per CDR3 protein into single entries with the most common DNA and genes. This sample has approximately 220,000 distinct CDR3 sequences in its table, and less than 8% of those were observed once. The ten largest account for about 1.9% of the sample. The same data also contributed to another study, on yellow fever vaccine responses in identical twins.

The material sequenced was memory (CD45RO+) T cells sorted from blood. Explained via the paper, the cell subset or site label denotes: CD45RO+ enriched T cells. The receptors derive from a woman under 30 in good health.

This clonotype has at least ten counts. V gene TRBV12-3 or TRBV12-4 combines with J gene TRBJ2-7, with D unclear. The CDR3 has 14 residues. V lost 3 bases and J lost 1, with 10 bases in between. CDR3 bases: TGTGCCAGCAGTTTTGAGGAGTTTTCCTACGAGCAGTACTTC. Protein sequence: CASSFEEFSYEQYF.

This clonotype was observed many times. This chain connects TRBV3-1 to TRBJ2-1; 11 bases are shared with TRBD2. Trimming removed 4 bases from V and 2 bases from J; junction bases left unmatched: 10. The CDR3 runs 18 residues. Germline values: CDR1 LGHDT, CDR2 YNNKEL (reference sequence). In DNA form, the CDR3 reads TGTGCCAGCAGCCGAGGAGCTAGCGGGAGGATCGCCTACAATGAGCAGTTCTTC. It is translated as CASSRGASGRIAYNEQFF.

This clonotype turned up a few times. The rearrangement links TRBV5-1 to TRBJ2-7, with 8 bases identical to TRBD2. CDR1 is SGHRS, CDR2 YFSETQ, per germline. Trimming cost V 4 bases and J 6 bases; bases outside gene matches: 12. The CDR3 has 15 residues. DNA of the CDR3: TGCGCCAGCAGCAGGGACGGGACCGCGGGGGGCGAGCAGTACTTC. As protein: CASSRDGTAGGEQYF.

The chain is built from TRBV6-2 or TRBV6-3 and TRBJ2-2, with 10 nucleotides matching TRBD1. Looked up from germline, CDR1 is MNHEY and CDR2 is SVGEGT. The J segment lost 3 bases and the V segment lost 4 bases, leaving 2 bases of the junction unmatched. The CDR3 contains 15 residues. The CDR3 loop is CASSWTGGDTGELFF. In DNA form, the CDR3 reads TGTGCCAGCAGTTGGACAGGGGGGGACACCGGGGAGCTGTTTTTT.

CDR3 in amino acids: CASSLIGQSNYGYTF. The CDR3 region has the DNA TGTGCCAGCAGCTTAATCGGACAGTCTAACTATGGCTACACCTTC. V usage is TRBV7-9 and J usage is TRBJ1-2; the D gene is possibly TRBD1 (6 bases). The CDR3 extends over 15 amino acids. Germline V lookup: CDR1 SEHNR, CDR2 FQNEAQ (reference sequence). Trimming removed 2 bases at V and 0 bases at J, with 10 bases between.

This clonotype occurred a few times. DNA of the CDR3: TGTGCCAGCAGCTTGAGGGACAGGGGACCCTCTGGGGCCAACGTCCTGACTTTC. This encodes CASSLRDRGPSGANVLTF. The rearrangement links TRBV5-6 to TRBJ2-6; 10 bases map to TRBD1. V lost 1 base, J lost 0 bases, and 4 bases stayed unmatched. CDR1 and CDR2 (germline): SGHDT, YYEEEE. The CDR3 is 18 residues long. The full variable domain, with the rest looked up from reference TRBV5-6 and TRBJ2-6, is DAGVTQSPTHLIKTRGQQVTLRCSPKSGHDTVSWYQQALGQGPQFIFQYYEEEERQRGNFPDRFSGHQFPNYSSELNVNALLLGDSALYLCASSLRDRGPSGANVLTFGAGSRLTVL.

This clonotype showed up just a few times. V and J are TRBV5-1 and TRBJ2-3, with 10 bases aligning to TRBD2. The CDR3 covers 14 residues. CDR1 is SGHRS, CDR2 YFSETQ, per germline. The V gene end was trimmed by 5 bases and the J gene end by 7 bases; junction bases not matched to a gene: 7. CDR3 residues: CASSTSGGAYTQYF. CDR3 bases: TGCGCCAGCAGTACAAGCGGGGGGGCCTATACGCAGTATTTT.

There are many counts of this clonotype. As DNA, the CDR3 is TGCAGCGTTGCCCGGGGAGGTGAGACCCAGTACTTC. This sequence encodes CSVARGGETQYF. This chain connects TRBV29-1 to TRBJ2-5; TRBD2 might be the D (6 bases). V was shortened by 4 bases and J by 5 bases, with 11 bases between the two germline ends. Germline assignment: CDR1 SQVTM and CDR2 ANQGSEA. This CDR3 is 12 amino acids long.

This chain links TRBV28 with TRBJ2-1; TRBD1 aligns across 8 bases. Germline-derived CDR1 and CDR2 are MDHEN and SYDVKM. The ends lost 6 bases at V and 0 bases at J; junction bases unmatched: 13. This CDR3 contains 18 residues. DNA for the CDR3: TGTGCCAGCAGCTTCGGAACAGGGGGGAAGAGCTCCTACAATGAGCAGTTCTTC. Translating gives CASSFGTGGKSSYNEQFF.

This clonotype came up many times. The chain combines TRBV4-3 with TRBJ2-5, with D tentatively TRBD1 or TRBD2 (5 bases each). The length of the CDR3 is 15 residues. V was shortened by 0 bases and J by 5 bases, with 13 bases between the two germline ends. Germline CDR1 is LGHNA and CDR2 is YSLEER. CDR3 sequence reads: CASSQDAGGSETQYF. The CDR3 nucleotides read TGCGCCAGCAGCCAAGATGCTGGGGGTTCGGAGACCCAGTACTTC.

This clonotype was recorded many times. As DNA, the CDR3 is TGCGCCAGCAGCCCCAGGACAGCCAAGTCCGGGGAGCTGTTTTTT. It codes for CASSPRTAKSGELFF. The gene calls are TRBV5-1 and TRBJ2-2, with D maybe TRBD1 (6 bases). V was shortened by 4 bases and J by 6 bases, with 16 bases between the two germline ends. The CDR3 spans 15 residues. Germline loops: CDR1 SGHRS, CDR2 YFSETQ. Variable domain in full (rest from reference TRBV5-1 and TRBJ2-2): KAGVTQTPRYLIKTRGQQVTLSCSPISGHRSVSWYQQTPGQGLQFLFEYFSETQRNKGNFPGRFSGRQFSNSRSEMNVSTLELGDSALYLCASSPRTAKSGELFFGEGSRLTVL.

With regard to this clonotype: One end of the junction fails to match germline, which may point to a read error. The chain is built from TRBV20-1 and TRBJ2-4; possibly TRBD1 or TRBD2 for D (5 bases each). The CDR3 runs 15 residues. CDR1 is DFQATT, CDR2 SNEGSKA, per germline (reference sequence). The CDR3 nucleotides read TGCAGTGCTGGAGAGGGGTTTGGGTCCAAAAACATTCAGTACTTC. This codes for CSAGEGFGSKNIQYF.

This clonotype occurred many times. The genes are TRBV5-1 and TRBJ2-3; the match to TRBD2 covers 13 bases. This CDR3 region has 18 residues. Germline V gene sequence: CDR1 SGHRS, CDR2 YFSETQ. J lost 0 bases, V lost 7 bases, and 11 bases had no gene match. For the CDR3, the DNA is TGCGCCAGCCCGCCACTAGCGGGGGGGCCCGCAAGCACAGATACGCAGTATTTT. This encodes CASPPLAGGPASTDTQYF. The complete variable domain, with remaining parts taken from reference TRBV5-1 and TRBJ2-3, reads KAGVTQTPRYLIKTRGQQVTLSCSPISGHRSVSWYQQTPGQGLQFLFEYFSETQRNKGNFPGRFSGRQFSNSRSEMNVSTLELGDSALYLCASPPLAGGPASTDTQYFGPGTRLTVL.

The chain employs TRBV20-1 and TRBJ1-1; perhaps TRBD1 as D (6 bases). Trimming took off 8 bases at V and 0 bases at J, with 16 bases between the two ends. The CDR3 contains 14 residues. Germline-derived CDR1 and CDR2 are DFQATT and SNEGSKA (reference sequence). The CDR3 spells CSPRGQDLNTEAFF. In DNA form, the CDR3 reads TGCAGTCCCCGGGGGCAGGACCTGAACACTGAAGCTTTCTTT.

The chain carries TRBV3-1 and TRBJ1-3; a possible D gene is TRBD1 (6 bases). Germline CDR1 and CDR2: LGHDT and YNNKEL (reference sequence). This CDR3 region has 14 residues. The V gene lost 9 bases and the J gene lost 0 bases, with 12 bases spanning the gap. Here the CDR3 DNA reads TGTGCCAGTAAAGGGGGGGGCTCTGGAAACACCATATATTTT. It codes for CASKGGGSGNTIYF.

This clonotype was detected many times. This chain uses TRBV9 with TRBJ2-2; 12 nucleotides agree with TRBD2. With 3 bases clipped from V and 3 bases from J, the junction kept 0 bases outside the gene matches. This CDR3 contains 15 residues. Germline V gene data show CDR1 as SGDLS and CDR2 as YYNGEE. The CDR3 DNA reads as TGTGCCAGCAGCGGACTAGCGGGAGACACCGGGGAGCTGTTTTTT. Amino acids: CASSGLAGDTGELFF.

This clonotype was detected a few times. A much bigger clone sits one base away, suggesting this may be a read error. The chain has TRBV7-2 and TRBJ1-5; 8 bases map to TRBD1. The CDR3 covers 15 residues. Germline V lookup: CDR1 SGHTA, CDR2 FQGNSA. CDR3 nucleotide sequence: TGTGCCAGCAGCTCAGGGGGCGCTAGCAATCAGCCCCAGCGTTTT. It specifies CASSSGGASNQPQRF.

This clonotype was detected many times. The V and J genes are TRBV6-1 and TRBJ2-1; unclear D gene. V shed 5 bases and J shed 0 bases, with 14 bases lying between them. CDR1 MNHNS and CDR2 SASEGT come from the germline V gene. The CDR3 has 16 residues. CDR3 nucleotides: TGTGCCAGCAGTCCCCTTAGCAAAAGCTCCTACAATGAGCAGTTCTTC. Translated: CASSPLSKSSYNEQFF.

In this sample, this clonotype turned up many times. V is TRBV28 and J is TRBJ2-7, with unresolved D. V gave up 2 bases and J gave up 4 bases, with 15 bases separating them. The CDR3 consists of 15 residues. Germline V gives CDR1 MDHEN, CDR2 SYDVKM. The CDR3 bases are TGTGCCAGCAGTTTAATTACACCCCGGTGGTACGAGCAGTACTTC. Translation: CASSLITPRWYEQYF.

The chain couples TRBV7-9 to TRBJ2-1; TRBD2 aligns across 10 bases. CDR3 length: 16 amino acids. J lost 6 bases, V lost 5 bases, and 10 bases had no gene match. In germline, CDR1 is SEHNR, CDR2 FQNEAQ (reference sequence). CDR3: CASSPPLASGSNEQFF. The CDR3 DNA is TGTGCCAGCAGCCCCCCCCTGGCTAGCGGGAGCAATGAGCAGTTCTTC.

In this sample, this clonotype turned up a few times. The chain couples TRBV12-3 or TRBV12-4 to TRBJ1-5; 11 nucleotides match TRBD1. V shed 6 bases and J 7 bases; nucleotides not matched to a gene: 5. The CDR3 contains 14 residues. CDR3 sequence: CASSGTGGLQPQHF. CDR3 nucleotides: TGTGCCAGCAGCGGGACAGGGGGATTACAGCCCCAGCATTTT.

This clonotype was picked up a small number of times. The CDR3, as DNA: TGCAGTGCTAGAGATGGGACCTCCCTCGACGAGCAGTACTTC. This translates into CSARDGTSLDEQYF. The V call is TRBV20-1, the J call TRBJ2-7; TRBD1 or TRBD2 may be the D gene (5 bases each). CDR3 size: 14 residues. Germline values: CDR1 DFQATT, CDR2 SNEGSKA (reference sequence). V gave up 0 bases and J gave up 5 bases, with 14 bases separating them.

This clonotype was detected only a few times. This chain links TRBV28 with TRBJ2-3; 7 bases agree with TRBD2. The CDR3 has 14 amino acids. V lost 7 bases and J lost 2; bases outside the gene matches: 6. Looked up from germline, CDR1 is MDHEN and CDR2 is SYDVKM. The CDR3 sequence: CASNPRDYTDTQYF. The CDR3 DNA reads as TGTGCCAGCAACCCCAGGGACTACACAGATACGCAGTATTTT.

This clonotype was detected a few times. V is TRBV4-2 and J is TRBJ2-3; 7 bases align to TRBD2. The V gene's germline CDR1 is LGHNA and CDR2 YNFKEQ. This CDR3 has 15 amino acids. Trimming took 4 bases from V and 6 from J; bases not matched to a gene: 10. The CDR3 region has the DNA TGTGCCAGCAGCCCCCAAGCGGGGTCCCGGGATACGCAGTATTTT. This encodes CASSPQAGSRDTQYF.